The 2 T cell receptor beta chains below were found in one sample sequenced in a study of T-cell memory formation after mild COVID-19. A single record per CDR3 protein comes from TCRdb applying MiXCR to the 5' RACE reads. The sample holds 140,000 or so distinct CDR3 sequences, approximately 5.7% seen once. Specimen: PBMCs or a T cell subset sorted from them (not recorded which). The receptor set was obtained from an adult woman who had mild COVID-19 (a few samples of this study predate the infection). Cell type and time point are not known.

This clonotype was observed many times. The V call is TRBV5-1, the J call TRBJ2-7; 9 bases align to TRBD1. CDR1 is SGHRS, CDR2 YFSETQ, per germline. V was pared by 2 bases and J by 7 bases, with 7 bases of the junction left unmatched. The CDR3 runs to 14 residues. This CDR3 reads CASSFDRGDKEQYF. The CDR3 coding sequence is TGCGCCAGCAGCTTTGACAGGGGGGATAAAGAGCAGTACTTC.

This clonotype has more than one count but fewer than ten. This sequence joins TRBV5-6 and TRBJ2-2; D perhaps matches TRBD1 (5 bases). V lost 4 bases and J 4 bases, leaving 14 bases between the germline ends. Germline V gives CDR1 SGHDT, CDR2 YYEEEE. CDR3 length equals 15 residues. Here the CDR3 DNA reads TGTGCCAGCAGCCTTAAAGACAGATCCACCGGGGAGCTGTTTTTT. Its translation is CASSLKDRSTGELFF.